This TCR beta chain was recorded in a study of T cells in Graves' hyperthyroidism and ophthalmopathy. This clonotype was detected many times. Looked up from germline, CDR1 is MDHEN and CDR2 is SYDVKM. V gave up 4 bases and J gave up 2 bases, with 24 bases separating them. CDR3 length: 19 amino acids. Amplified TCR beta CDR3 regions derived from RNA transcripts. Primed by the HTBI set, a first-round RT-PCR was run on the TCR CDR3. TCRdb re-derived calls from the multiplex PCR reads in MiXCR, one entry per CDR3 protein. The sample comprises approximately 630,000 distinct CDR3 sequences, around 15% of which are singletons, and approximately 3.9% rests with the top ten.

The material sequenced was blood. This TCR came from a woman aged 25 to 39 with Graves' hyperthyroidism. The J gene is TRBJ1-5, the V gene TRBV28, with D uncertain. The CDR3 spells CASSSSVPNFSTGNQPQHF. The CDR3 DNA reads TGTGCCAGCAGTTCCTCGGTTCCCAACTTCTCAACAGGCAATCAGCCCCAGCATTTT.